A selection of T cell receptor beta chains follows, all from one sample in a study of response to subunit inactivated influenza vaccine. TCRdb used MiXCR to reprocess the RT-PCR reads, holding one entry per CDR3 protein. In the table there are around 470,000 distinct CDR3 sequences, approximately 6.9% of which are singletons. The source material was PBMCs from blood, sampled around 25 months after vaccination. These receptors were taken from a man aged 45 to 70 who received an inactivated influenza vaccine. The CDR3 runs from the conserved cysteine through the conserved F or W. The order of the fields is V gene, clone size, D gene, J gene, CDR3 protein, CDR3 DNA. The D gene is left open where the match is weak. Clone size appears in some rows only: once, few, many, or a class for an expanded clone.

v_call: TRBV6-1
clone_size: .
d_call: .
j_call: TRBJ2-5
cdr3_aa: CASSRTGRWGETQYF
cdr3_nt: TGTGCCAGCAGTAGAACGGGGAGATGGGGAGAGACCCAGTACTTC

v_call: TRBV28
clone_size: .
d_call: TRBD2
j_call: TRBJ2-7
cdr3_aa: CASSPGTSGRREQYF
cdr3_nt: TGTGCCAGCAGTCCGGGGACTAGCGGGAGACGCGAGCAGTACTTC

v_call: TRBV4-3
clone_size: few
d_call: .
j_call: TRBJ2-3
cdr3_aa: CASSQEPAGSDTQYF
cdr3_nt: TGCGCCAGCAGCCAAGAACCCGCGGGATCAGATACGCAGTATTTT

v_call: TRBV7-2
clone_size: many
d_call: .
j_call: TRBJ2-1
cdr3_aa: CASSSPGGHEQFF
cdr3_nt: TGTGCCAGCAGCTCCCCGGGGGGCCATGAGCAGTTCTTC

v_call: TRBV15
clone_size: many
d_call: .
j_call: TRBJ1-5
cdr3_aa: CATSREGRPSYSNQPQHF
cdr3_nt: TGTGCCACCAGCAGAGAGGGACGCCCCTCTTATAGCAATCAGCCCCAGCATTTT

v_call: TRBV6-2/TRBV6-3
clone_size: .
d_call: .
j_call: TRBJ1-2
cdr3_aa: CASSRIAGYGYTF
cdr3_nt: TGTGCCAGCAGCAGAATCGCGGGCTATGGCTACACCTTC

v_call: TRBV20-1
clone_size: few
d_call: TRBD1
j_call: TRBJ2-6
cdr3_aa: CSAREAGTGEWSGANVLTF
cdr3_nt: TGCAGTGCTAGAGAAGCCGGGACAGGGGAATGGTCTGGGGCCAACGTCCTGACTTTC

v_call: TRBV9
clone_size: .
d_call: .
j_call: TRBJ1-5
cdr3_aa: CASSVAGASNQPQHF
cdr3_nt: TGTGCCAGCAGCGTAGCTGGGGCCTCAAATCAGCCCCAGCATTTT

v_call: TRBV12-3/TRBV12-4
clone_size: few
d_call: .
j_call: TRBJ2-1
cdr3_aa: CASSLTVGGYNEQFF
cdr3_nt: TGTGCCAGCAGTTTAACGGTTGGGGGGTACAATGAGCAGTTCTTC

v_call: TRBV5-6
clone_size: many
d_call: .
j_call: TRBJ2-5
cdr3_aa: CASSLILAETQYF
cdr3_nt: TGTGCCAGCAGCTTGATTCTAGCTGAGACCCAGTACTTC

v_call: TRBV12-3/TRBV12-4
clone_size: many
d_call: .
j_call: TRBJ1-1
cdr3_aa: CASTPSTEAFF
cdr3_nt: TGTGCCAGCACACCCTCGACTGAAGCTTTCTTT

v_call: TRBV9
clone_size: .
d_call: TRBD2
j_call: TRBJ2-1
cdr3_aa: CASSVAWLAGGYEQFF
cdr3_nt: TGTGCCAGCAGCGTAGCTTGGCTAGCGGGAGGGTATGAGCAGTTCTTC

v_call: TRBV20-1
clone_size: many
d_call: .
j_call: TRBJ1-5
cdr3_aa: CSARVQLNQPQHF
cdr3_nt: TGCAGTGCTAGAGTACAGTTAAATCAGCCCCAGCATTTT

v_call: TRBV7-8
clone_size: many
d_call: .
j_call: TRBJ2-2
cdr3_aa: CASSANFNTGELFF
cdr3_nt: TGTGCCAGCAGCGCGAACTTCAACACCGGGGAGCTGTTTTTT

v_call: TRBV20-1
clone_size: .
d_call: TRBD1
j_call: TRBJ1-5
cdr3_aa: CSARTGDNQPQHF
cdr3_nt: TGCAGTGCTAGGACAGGGGACAATCAGCCCCAGCATTTT

v_call: TRBV14
clone_size: .
d_call: TRBD1
j_call: TRBJ2-1
cdr3_aa: CASSRQGRGEQFF
cdr3_nt: TGTGCCAGCAGCCGACAGGGTAGGGGTGAGCAGTTCTTC

v_call: TRBV14
clone_size: .
d_call: .
j_call: TRBJ2-1
cdr3_aa: CASSHQGPNNEQFF
cdr3_nt: TGTGCCAGCAGCCACCAAGGCCCGAACAATGAGCAGTTCTTC

v_call: TRBV7-9
clone_size: few
d_call: .
j_call: TRBJ2-3
cdr3_aa: CASTLYDTDTQYF
cdr3_nt: TGTGCCAGCACCCTCTACGACACAGATACGCAGTATTTT

v_call: TRBV19
clone_size: .
d_call: .
j_call: TRBJ2-1
cdr3_aa: CASSPGATWANEQFF
cdr3_nt: TGTGCCAGTAGTCCGGGGGCAACCTGGGCCAATGAGCAGTTCTTC

v_call: TRBV11-2
clone_size: many
d_call: .
j_call: TRBJ2-1
cdr3_aa: CASSSGALRNEQFF
cdr3_nt: TGTGCCAGCAGCTCCGGAGCGTTGCGCAATGAGCAGTTCTTC

v_call: TRBV30
clone_size: few
d_call: .
j_call: TRBJ2-3
cdr3_aa: CAWRAIVSGTDTQYF
cdr3_nt: TGTGCCTGGAGGGCAATTGTAAGCGGAACAGATACGCAGTATTTT

v_call: TRBV24-1
clone_size: few
d_call: .
j_call: TRBJ1-5
cdr3_aa: CATSEGTYQPQHF
cdr3_nt: TGTGCCACCAGTGAAGGGACATACCAGCCCCAGCATTTT

v_call: TRBV28
clone_size: .
d_call: .
j_call: TRBJ2-7
cdr3_aa: CASRTTGYEQYF
cdr3_nt: TGTGCCAGCAGGACAACAGGTTACGAGCAGTACTTC

v_call: TRBV12-3/TRBV12-4
clone_size: medium-sized
d_call: .
j_call: TRBJ1-5
cdr3_aa: CASSLRTTANQPQHF
cdr3_nt: TGTGCCAGCAGTTTACGGACAACTGCCAATCAGCCCCAGCATTTT

v_call: TRBV30
clone_size: .
d_call: .
j_call: TRBJ1-1
cdr3_aa: CAWSTAQGVNTEAFF
cdr3_nt: TGTGCCTGGAGTACCGCACAGGGAGTTAACACTGAAGCTTTCTTT

v_call: TRBV20-1
clone_size: .
d_call: .
j_call: TRBJ2-7
cdr3_aa: CSARDLVGAAEQYF
cdr3_nt: TGCAGTGCTAGAGATCTGGTGGGGGCCGCCGAGCAGTACTTC

v_call: TRBV28
clone_size: .
d_call: .
j_call: TRBJ1-2
cdr3_aa: CASSSHLGVVDGYTF
cdr3_nt: TGTGCCAGCAGTTCCCATCTAGGGGTGGTGGATGGCTACACCTTC

v_call: TRBV30
clone_size: .
d_call: .
j_call: TRBJ1-3
cdr3_aa: CAWSVWGIRGSGNTIYF
cdr3_nt: TGTGCCTGGAGTGTTTGGGGGATAAGAGGCTCTGGAAACACCATATATTTT

v_call: TRBV20-1
clone_size: .
d_call: TRBD1
j_call: TRBJ2-1
cdr3_aa: CCARDYSGQGYNEQFF
cdr3_nt: TGCTGTGCTAGAGATTATTCCGGACAGGGTTACAATGAGCAGTTCTTC

v_call: TRBV7-8
clone_size: .
d_call: .
j_call: TRBJ1-5
cdr3_aa: CASSSHRLRSNQPQHF
cdr3_nt: TGTGCCAGCAGCTCCCACAGATTGCGTAGCAATCAGCCCCAGCATTTT

v_call: TRBV20-1
clone_size: .
d_call: .
j_call: TRBJ1-4
cdr3_aa: CSARDSLAGEKLFF
cdr3_nt: TGCAGTGCTAGAGATTCGCTCGCAGGTGAAAAACTGTTTTTT

v_call: TRBV20-1
clone_size: many
d_call: .
j_call: TRBJ2-7
cdr3_aa: CSARDLGFYEQYF
cdr3_nt: TGCAGTGCTAGAGATCTTGGGTTCTACGAGCAGTACTTC

v_call: TRBV5-1
clone_size: few
d_call: TRBD1
j_call: TRBJ2-1
cdr3_aa: CASSLGLDRDLYNEQFF
cdr3_nt: TGCGCCAGCAGCTTGGGACTGGACAGGGATCTCTACAATGAGCAGTTCTTC

v_call: TRBV20-1
clone_size: many
d_call: .
j_call: TRBJ1-4
cdr3_aa: CSAREGGVSFREKLFF
cdr3_nt: TGCAGTGCTAGAGAGGGCGGCGTATCGTTTCGTGAAAAACTGTTTTTT

v_call: TRBV14
clone_size: .
d_call: TRBD1
j_call: TRBJ2-5
cdr3_aa: CASSQRQGTKETQYF
cdr3_nt: TGTGCCAGCAGCCAACGACAGGGCACAAAGGAGACCCAGTACTTC

v_call: TRBV28
clone_size: .
d_call: .
j_call: TRBJ2-7
cdr3_aa: CASSLSGVGIYEQYF
cdr3_nt: TGTGCCAGCAGTTTATCGGGGGTGGGTATCTACGAGCAGTACTTC

v_call: TRBV2
clone_size: many
d_call: .
j_call: TRBJ2-2
cdr3_aa: CASKGALANTGELFF
cdr3_nt: TGTGCCAGCAAAGGGGCATTAGCGAACACCGGGGAGCTGTTTTTT

v_call: TRBV6-5
clone_size: many
d_call: .
j_call: TRBJ2-7
cdr3_aa: CASSYDYEQYF
cdr3_nt: TGTGCCAGCAGCTACGACTACGAGCAGTACTTC

v_call: TRBV5-1
clone_size: few
d_call: TRBD2
j_call: TRBJ2-7
cdr3_aa: CASSLATGTSGIEQYF
cdr3_nt: TGCGCCAGCAGCTTGGCCACCGGGACTAGCGGGATCGAGCAGTACTTC

v_call: TRBV14
clone_size: many
d_call: TRBD2
j_call: TRBJ2-1
cdr3_aa: CASSPGLEGLAGGSYNEQFF
cdr3_nt: TGTGCCAGCAGCCCTGGTCTTGAGGGACTAGCGGGAGGATCCTACAATGAGCAGTTCTTC

v_call: TRBV12-3/TRBV12-4
clone_size: many
d_call: .
j_call: TRBJ1-5
cdr3_aa: CASSLGGSRNQHF
cdr3_nt: TGTGCCAGCAGCCTAGGGGGGTCCAGGAACCAGCATTTT

v_call: TRBV20-1
clone_size: many
d_call: .
j_call: TRBJ1-4
cdr3_aa: CSARDRSRRGKLFF
cdr3_nt: TGCAGTGCTAGAGATCGGTCACGACGCGGAAAACTGTTTTTT

v_call: TRBV5-1
clone_size: .
d_call: .
j_call: TRBJ2-5
cdr3_aa: CASTRDRYQETQYF
cdr3_nt: TGCGCCAGCACCAGGGATCGGTACCAAGAGACCCAGTACTTC

v_call: TRBV3-1
clone_size: few
d_call: TRBD2
j_call: TRBJ2-3
cdr3_aa: CASSLKREGRTDTQYF
cdr3_nt: TGTGCCAGCAGCCTTAAGCGGGAGGGCCGCACAGATACGCAGTATTTT

v_call: TRBV20-1
clone_size: many
d_call: TRBD2
j_call: TRBJ2-1
cdr3_aa: CSAFQSGGANEQFF
cdr3_nt: TGCAGTGCATTCCAGAGCGGGGGGGCCAATGAGCAGTTCTTC

v_call: TRBV15
clone_size: many
d_call: TRBD2
j_call: TRBJ2-1
cdr3_aa: CATSRERTSSYNEQFF
cdr3_nt: TGTGCCACCAGCAGAGAGCGGACTAGCTCCTACAATGAGCAGTTCTTC

v_call: TRBV2
clone_size: .
d_call: .
j_call: TRBJ1-1
cdr3_aa: CASSESRQGSAAFF
cdr3_nt: TGTGCCAGCAGTGAATCTCGGCAGGGATCTGCCGCTTTCTTT

v_call: TRBV15
clone_size: few
d_call: .
j_call: TRBJ2-7
cdr3_aa: CATSRERAINYEQYF
cdr3_nt: TGTGCCACCAGCAGAGAGCGGGCCATAAACTACGAGCAGTACTTC

v_call: TRBV7-2
clone_size: .
d_call: TRBD1
j_call: TRBJ1-1
cdr3_aa: CASSSTRQGGAFF
cdr3_nt: TGTGCCAGCAGCTCTACACGACAGGGAGGAGCTTTCTTT

v_call: TRBV7-9
clone_size: many
d_call: .
j_call: TRBJ1-1
cdr3_aa: CASSLFVGVNTEAFF
cdr3_nt: TGTGCCAGCAGCTTATTTGTAGGGGTGAACACTGAAGCTTTCTTT

v_call: TRBV10-3
clone_size: many
d_call: .
j_call: TRBJ2-4
cdr3_aa: CAISERESDIQYF
cdr3_nt: TGTGCCATCAGTGAAAGGGAAAGTGACATTCAGTACTTC